This T cell receptor (beta chain) is drawn from a study of cytomegalovirus exposure and HLA in healthy donors. The CDR3 runs to 15 residues. Germline V gene data show CDR1 as LGHNA and CDR2 as YNFKEQ. The V and J ends lost 1 base and 7 bases respectively, with 16 bases between them. The PCR was carried out with 60 Vbeta primers and 13 Jbeta primers. Profiled with immunoSEQ multiplex PCR; TCRdb holds only in-frame clones, not every one. The data contain over 100,000 clones, about 78% of them seen just once; the ten biggest clones take up approximately 4.2%. The sequence came from a man aged 50 to 59 in good health and CMV-seropositive. This chain uses TRBV4-2 with TRBJ1-1; a possible D gene is TRBD1 (6 bases). Sequencing was carried out using PBMCs. CDR3 coding DNA: TGTGCCAGCAGCCAAGCTTTAACAGGGATGGGTGAAGCTTTCTTT. Translation: CASSQALTGMGEAFF.